The entry that follows covers one TCR beta chain sequence. MiXCR, run by TCRdb on the 5' RACE reads, gives a single entry per CDR3 protein. The sample contains 230,000 or so distinct CDR3 sequences, about a sixth of which appear only once. The sample belongs to a study of CD8 T cells in ankylosing spondylitis. Trimming pared 4 bases from V and 9 bases from J, leaving 7 bases between. Germline V gene lookup returns CDR1 SEHNR and CDR2 FQNEAQ (reference sequence). The CDR3 extends over 11 amino acids. The TCR originated in a male donor with ankylosing spondylitis or in good health (not recorded which). This rearrangement joins TRBV7-9 to TRBJ2-1; D uncertain. The specimen sequenced was blood, either unsorted or a sorted T cell fraction (not recorded which). The CDR3 is CASSSVSEQFF. In DNA form, the CDR3 reads TGTGCCAGCAGCTCGGTGAGTGAGCAGTTCTTC.